The T cell receptor (beta chain) described here comes from a study of regulatory T cells in long-lasting Graves disease. Arm-PCR of CDR3 regions and iRepertoire HTBI primers were the basis on which TCR beta libraries were built. TCRdb re-derived calls from the multiplex PCR reads in MiXCR, one entry per CDR3 protein. The table shows 400,000 to 500,000 distinct CDR3 sequences, with around 16% occurring only once. As for time point: newly diagnosed GD, antithyroid drugs for less than 3 months. Preparation of the TCR library used RNA extracted from PBMCs. These same data were also listed under a study on T cells in Graves' hyperthyroidism and ophthalmopathy. From that paper: Also found in blood were most expanded thyroid clonotypes above 0.001. It was a median about 6.5 months before onset that the model predicted ophthalmopathy.

The sample in question was peripheral blood mononuclear cells (PBMCs), obtained at new diagnosis, from a patient treated with antithyroid drugs. The receptor's source is a woman aged 35 to 49 with Graves disease.

The CDR3 loop reads CASSTDRNTEAFF. For the CDR3, the DNA is TGTGCCAGTAGTACCGACAGGAACACTGAAGCTTTCTTT. The chain uses TRBV19 and TRBJ1-1, with D possibly being TRBD1 (5 bases). This CDR3 has 13 residues. Per germline, CDR1 LNHDA and CDR2 SQIVND (reference sequence). The ends were cut back, 4 bases at V and 1 base at J, with 7 bases in the middle.